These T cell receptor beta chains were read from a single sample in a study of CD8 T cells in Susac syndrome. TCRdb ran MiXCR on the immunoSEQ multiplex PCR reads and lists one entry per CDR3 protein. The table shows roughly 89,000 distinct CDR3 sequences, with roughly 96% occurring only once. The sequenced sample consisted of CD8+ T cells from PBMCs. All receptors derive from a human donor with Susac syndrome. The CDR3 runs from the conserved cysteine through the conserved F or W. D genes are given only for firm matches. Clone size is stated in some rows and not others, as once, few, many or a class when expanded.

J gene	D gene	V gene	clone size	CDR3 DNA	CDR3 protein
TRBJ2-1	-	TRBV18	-	TGTGCCAGCTCACCAGGACCTGACAATGAGCAGTTCTTC	CASSPGPDNEQFF
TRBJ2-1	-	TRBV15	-	TGTGCCACCAGGACGACGTCCTACAATGAGCAGTTCTTC	CATRTTSYNEQFF
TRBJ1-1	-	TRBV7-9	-	TGTGCCAGCAGCTTGGGAGCGAACACTGAAGCTTTCTTT	CASSLGANTEAFF
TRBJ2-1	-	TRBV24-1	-	TGTGCCACCAGTGACCTGACCAGCAGAGGAAACAATGAGCAGTTCTTC	CATSDLTSRGNNEQFF
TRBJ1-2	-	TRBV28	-	TGTGCCAGCAGTCGAGCCCGGGTCTATGGCTACACCTTC	CASSRARVYGYTF
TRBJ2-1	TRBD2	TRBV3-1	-	TGTGCCAGCAGCCAAGAAGGGCTAGCGGGCTGGAATGAGCAGTTCTTC	CASSQEGLAGWNEQFF
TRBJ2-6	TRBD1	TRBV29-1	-	TGCAGCGTTGGGGACAGGACGCTCTCTGGGGCCAACGTCCTGACTTTC	CSVGDRTLSGANVLTF
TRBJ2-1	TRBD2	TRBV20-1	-	TGCAGTGCCGGGACTAGCGGGTCAATCTATGAGCAGTTCTTC	CSAGTSGSIYEQFF
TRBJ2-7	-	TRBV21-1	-	TGTGCCAGCAGCCCCCGGGAGGAGAGATCCTACGAGCAGTACTTC	CASSPREERSYEQYF
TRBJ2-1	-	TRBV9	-	TGTGCCAGCAGTGCCTCAGCGAGCTCCTACAATGAGCAGTTCTTC	CASSASASSYNEQFF
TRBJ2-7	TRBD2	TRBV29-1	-	TGCAGCGTTGCCCCGAGTAGCGGGAGCTCCTACGAGCAGTACTTC	CSVAPSSGSSYEQYF
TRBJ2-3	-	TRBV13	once	TGTGCCAGCAGCTCACAAAGGCGTGCAGATACGCAGTATTTT	CASSSQRRADTQYF
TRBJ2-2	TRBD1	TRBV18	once	TGTGCCAGCTCACCCACGACAGGGGCGAACACCGGGGAGCTGTTTTTT	CASSPTTGANTGELFF